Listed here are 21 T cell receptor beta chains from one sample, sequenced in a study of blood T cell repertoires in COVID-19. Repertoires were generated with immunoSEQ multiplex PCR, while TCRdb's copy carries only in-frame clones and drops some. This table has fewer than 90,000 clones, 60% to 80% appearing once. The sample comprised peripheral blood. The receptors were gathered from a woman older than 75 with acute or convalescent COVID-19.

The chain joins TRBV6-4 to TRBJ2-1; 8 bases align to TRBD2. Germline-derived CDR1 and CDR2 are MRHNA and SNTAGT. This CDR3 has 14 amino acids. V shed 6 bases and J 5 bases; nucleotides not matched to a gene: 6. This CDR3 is CASSEGLAHNEQFF. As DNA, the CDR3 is TGTGCCAGCAGCGAAGGACTAGCCCACAATGAGCAGTTCTTC.

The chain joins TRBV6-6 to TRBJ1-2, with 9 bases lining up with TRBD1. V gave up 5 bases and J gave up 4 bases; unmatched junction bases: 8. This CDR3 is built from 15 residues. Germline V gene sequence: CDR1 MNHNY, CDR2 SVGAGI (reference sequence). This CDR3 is CASSNRQGGSYGYTF. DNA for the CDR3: TGTGCCAGCAGTAACCGACAGGGGGGTAGCTATGGCTACACCTTC.

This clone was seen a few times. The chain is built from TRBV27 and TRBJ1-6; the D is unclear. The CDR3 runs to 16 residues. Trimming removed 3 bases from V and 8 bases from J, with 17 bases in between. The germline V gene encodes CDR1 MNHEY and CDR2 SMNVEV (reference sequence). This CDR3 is CASSFGRIQLHSPLHF. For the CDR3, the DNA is TGTGCCAGCAGTTTTGGGAGGATTCAACTCCATTCACCCCTCCACTTT.

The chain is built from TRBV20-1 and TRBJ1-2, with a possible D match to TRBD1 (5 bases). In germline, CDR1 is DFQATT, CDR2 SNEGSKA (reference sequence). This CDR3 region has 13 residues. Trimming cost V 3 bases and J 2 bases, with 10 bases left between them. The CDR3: CSASQGANYGYTF. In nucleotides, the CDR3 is TGCAGTGCTAGTCAAGGGGCCAACTATGGCTACACCTTC.

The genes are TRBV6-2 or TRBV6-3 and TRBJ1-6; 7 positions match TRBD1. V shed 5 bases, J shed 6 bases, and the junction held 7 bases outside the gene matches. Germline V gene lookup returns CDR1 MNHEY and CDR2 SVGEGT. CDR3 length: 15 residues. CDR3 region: CASSRTGQLNSPLHF. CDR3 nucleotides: TGTGCCAGCAGTCGAACGGGACAGCTTAATTCACCCCTCCACTTT.

CDR3: CASSPRQGNTEAFF. The CDR3 nucleotides read TGTGCCAGCAGCCCCCGGCAGGGTAACACTGAAGCTTTCTTT. The chain couples TRBV9 to TRBJ1-1; TRBD1 is a possible D gene (5 bases). The germline V and J ends were trimmed by 4 bases and 2 bases, with 12 bases remaining between them. The CDR3 is 14 residues long. The germline gives CDR1 SGDLS, CDR2 YYNGEE. The whole variable domain, filled in from reference TRBV9 and TRBJ1-1, reads DSGVTQTPKHLITATGQRVTLRCSPRSGDLSVYWYQQSLDQGLQFLIQYYNGEERAKGNILERFSAQQFPDLHSELNLSSLELGDSALYFCASSPRQGNTEAFFGQGTRLTVV.

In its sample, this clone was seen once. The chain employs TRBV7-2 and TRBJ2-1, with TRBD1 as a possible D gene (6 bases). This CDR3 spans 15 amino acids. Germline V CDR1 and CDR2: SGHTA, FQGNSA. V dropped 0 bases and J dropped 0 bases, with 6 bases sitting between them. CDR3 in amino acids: CASSLARGSYNEQFF. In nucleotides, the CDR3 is TGTGCCAGCAGCTTAGCCAGGGGCTCCTACAATGAGCAGTTCTTC.

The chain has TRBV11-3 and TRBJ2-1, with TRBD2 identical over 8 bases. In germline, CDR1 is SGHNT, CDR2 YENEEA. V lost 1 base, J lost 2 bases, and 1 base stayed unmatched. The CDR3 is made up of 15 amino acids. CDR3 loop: CASSLAGGAYNEQFF. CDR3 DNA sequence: TGTGCCAGCAGCTTAGCCGGGGGGGCCTACAATGAGCAGTTCTTC.

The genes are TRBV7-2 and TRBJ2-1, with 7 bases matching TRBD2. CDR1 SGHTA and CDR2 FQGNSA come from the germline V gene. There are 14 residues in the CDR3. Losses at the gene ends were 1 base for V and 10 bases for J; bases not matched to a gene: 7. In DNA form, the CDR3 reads TGTGCCAGCAGCTTAGGGGGAGCGGGGAAGGAGCAGTTCTTC. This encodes CASSLGGAGKEQFF.

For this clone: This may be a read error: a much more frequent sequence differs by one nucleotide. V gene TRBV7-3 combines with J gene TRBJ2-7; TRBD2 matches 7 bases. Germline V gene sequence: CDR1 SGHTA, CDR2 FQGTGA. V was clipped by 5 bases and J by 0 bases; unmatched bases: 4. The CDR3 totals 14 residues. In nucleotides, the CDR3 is TGTGCCAGCAGCCCCGGGGGGAGCTCCTACGAGCAGTACTTC. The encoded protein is CASSPGGSSYEQYF.

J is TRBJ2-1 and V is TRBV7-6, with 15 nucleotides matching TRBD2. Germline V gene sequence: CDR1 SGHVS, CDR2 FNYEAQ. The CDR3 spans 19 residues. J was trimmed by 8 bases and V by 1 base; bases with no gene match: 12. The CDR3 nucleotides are TGTGCCAGCAGCTTAGGAAGGACTAGCGGGGGGGCCTCCCTCGATGAGCAGTTCTTC. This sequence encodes CASSLGRTSGGASLDEQFF.

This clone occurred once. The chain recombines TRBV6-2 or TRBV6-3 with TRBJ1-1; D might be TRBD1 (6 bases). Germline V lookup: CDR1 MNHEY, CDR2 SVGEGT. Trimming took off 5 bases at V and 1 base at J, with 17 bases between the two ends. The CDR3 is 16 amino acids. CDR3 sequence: CASSPTGTSQNTEAFF. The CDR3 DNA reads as TGTGCCAGCAGTCCCACCGGGACAAGTCAGAACACTGAAGCTTTCTTT.

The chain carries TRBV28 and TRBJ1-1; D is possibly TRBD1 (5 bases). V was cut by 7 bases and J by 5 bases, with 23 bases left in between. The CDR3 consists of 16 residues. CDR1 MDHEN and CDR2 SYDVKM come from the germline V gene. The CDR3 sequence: CASTGIGTRRWTEAFF. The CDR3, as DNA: TGTGCCAGCACCGGCATTGGGACTCGGAGGTGGACTGAAGCTTTCTTT.

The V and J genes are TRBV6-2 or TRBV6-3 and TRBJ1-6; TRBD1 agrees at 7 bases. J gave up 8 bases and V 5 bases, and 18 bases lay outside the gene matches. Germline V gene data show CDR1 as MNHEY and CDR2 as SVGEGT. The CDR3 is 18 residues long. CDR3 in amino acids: CASSHRGQTVGNDSPLHF. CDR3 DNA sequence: TGTGCCAGCAGTCACAGGGGACAAACTGTCGGGAATGATTCACCCCTCCACTTT.

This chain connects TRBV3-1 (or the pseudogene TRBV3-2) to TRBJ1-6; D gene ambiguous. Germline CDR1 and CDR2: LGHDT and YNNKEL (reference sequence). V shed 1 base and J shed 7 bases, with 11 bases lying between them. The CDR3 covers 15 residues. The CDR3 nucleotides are TGTGCCAGCAGCCAAGGGCTTTTCTCCAATTCACCCCTCCACTTT. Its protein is CASSQGLFSNSPLHF.

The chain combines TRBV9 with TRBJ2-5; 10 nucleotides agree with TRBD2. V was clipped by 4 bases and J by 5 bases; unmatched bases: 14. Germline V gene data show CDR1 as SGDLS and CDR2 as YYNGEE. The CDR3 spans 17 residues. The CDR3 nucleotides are TGTGCCAGCAGCCCGAGACCTAGCGGGGGCTGGTCGGAGACCCAGTACTTC. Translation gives CASSPRPSGGWSETQYF.

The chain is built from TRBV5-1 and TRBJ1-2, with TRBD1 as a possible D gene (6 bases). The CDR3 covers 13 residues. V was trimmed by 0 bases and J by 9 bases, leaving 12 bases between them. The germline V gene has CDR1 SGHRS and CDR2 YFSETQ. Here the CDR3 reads CASSLERGGSYTF. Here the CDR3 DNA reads TGCGCCAGCAGCTTGGAAAGGGGGGGTAGCTACACCTTC. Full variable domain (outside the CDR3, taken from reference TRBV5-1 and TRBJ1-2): KAGVTQTPRYLIKTRGQQVTLSCSPISGHRSVSWYQQTPGQGLQFLFEYFSETQRNKGNFPGRFSGRQFSNSRSEMNVSTLELGDSALYLCASSLERGGSYTFGSGTRLTVV.

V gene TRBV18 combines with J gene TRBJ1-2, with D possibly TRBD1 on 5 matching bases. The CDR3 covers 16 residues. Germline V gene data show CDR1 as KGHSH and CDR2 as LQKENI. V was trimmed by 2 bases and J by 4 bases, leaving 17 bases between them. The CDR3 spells CASSPSRGLLGYGYTF. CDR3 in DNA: TGTGCCAGCTCACCATCCCGGGGACTCCTCGGCTATGGCTACACCTTC.

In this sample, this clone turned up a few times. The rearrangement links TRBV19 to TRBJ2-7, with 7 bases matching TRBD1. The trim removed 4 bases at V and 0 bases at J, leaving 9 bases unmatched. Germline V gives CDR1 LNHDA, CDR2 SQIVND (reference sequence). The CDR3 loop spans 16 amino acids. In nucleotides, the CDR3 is TGTGCCAGTAGTAGACGACAGGGAATTAGCTCCTACGAGCAGTACTTC. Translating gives CASSRRQGISSYEQYF. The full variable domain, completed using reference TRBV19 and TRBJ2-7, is DGGITQSPKYLFRKEGQNVTLSCEQNLNHDAMYWYRQDPGQGLRLIYYSQIVNDFQKGDIAEGYSVSREKKESFPLTVTSAQKNPTAFYLCASSRRQGISSYEQYFGPGTRLTVT.

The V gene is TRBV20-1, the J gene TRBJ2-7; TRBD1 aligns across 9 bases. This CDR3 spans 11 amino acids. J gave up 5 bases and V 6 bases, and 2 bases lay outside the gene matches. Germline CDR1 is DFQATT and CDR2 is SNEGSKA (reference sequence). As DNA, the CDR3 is TGCAGTGCGGGGGACAGGGACGAGCAGTACTTC. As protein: CSAGDRDEQYF.

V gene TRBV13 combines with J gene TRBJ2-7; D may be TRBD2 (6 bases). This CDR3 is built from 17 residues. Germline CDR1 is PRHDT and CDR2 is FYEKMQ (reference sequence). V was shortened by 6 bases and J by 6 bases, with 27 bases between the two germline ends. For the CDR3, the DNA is TGTGCCAGCAGTTTCGTTCGGGGAGCGGGTTCTGTAGGCGAGCAGTACTTC. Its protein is CASSFVRGAGSVGEQYF.